Each of the 11 T cell receptor beta chains below was sequenced from the same sample in a study of tumor-infiltrating lymphocytes in primary liver carcinoma. Total RNA (roughly 550 ng) served as template for TCR beta cDNA synthesis primed by a constant-region primer. Three nested multiplex PCR rounds, a slightly modified ARM-PCR, produced the libraries for TCR beta. Rounds one and two of PCR, each of about 10 cycles, were primed with TRBV1-TRBV30 forward primers and a C-beta reverse primer. TCRdb used MiXCR to reprocess the multiplex PCR reads, holding one entry per CDR3 protein. The sample contains around 330,000 distinct CDR3 sequences, 65% of which appear only once. The blood RNA (from unsorted whole blood) was obtained, and germline DNA was also extracted. Sample: peripheral blood. These receptors were obtained from a man aged 40-49 years with primary liver carcinoma and hepatitis B virus infection.

This clonotype was counted between two and nine times. The chain has TRBV7-9 and TRBJ2-7; TRBD1 matches 7 bases. Unmatched junction bases numbered 10, after V lost 3 bases and J lost 2 bases. Germline assignment: CDR1 SEHNR and CDR2 FQNEAQ (reference sequence). The length of the CDR3 is 16 residues. The CDR3 DNA reads TGTGCCAGCAGCTTTTCCCCGGGACAGCAGACCTACGAGCAGTACTTC. It specifies CASSFSPGQQTYEQYF.

The genes are TRBV5-1 and TRBJ2-1, with 9 bases aligning to TRBD2. The CDR3 runs 18 residues. Germline V gene data show CDR1 as SGHRS and CDR2 as YFSETQ. The V segment lost 2 bases and the J segment 0 bases; nucleotides outside the gene matches: 9. The CDR3 reads CASSLSLAGRYSYNEQFF. CDR3 DNA sequence: TGCGCCAGCAGCTTAAGTCTAGCGGGGAGATACTCCTACAATGAGCAGTTCTTC.

As DNA, the CDR3 is TGTGCCATCAGTGAGTCAGGGACAGGCTACGAGCAGTACTTC. It codes for CAISESGTGYEQYF. The V call is TRBV10-3, the J call TRBJ2-7, with TRBD1 identical over 8 bases. CDR1 and CDR2 (germline): ENHRY, SYGVKD. V was pared by 0 bases and J by 3 bases, with 1 base of the junction left unmatched. The CDR3 consists of 14 residues.

About this clonotype: No conserved phenylalanine or tryptophan ends this CDR3, so it is likely a read error. The rearrangement joins TRBV7-8 to TRBJ2-5; 7 bases map to TRBD2. The V segment lost 5 bases and the J segment 5 bases; nucleotides outside the gene matches: 14. Germline assignment: CDR1 SGHVS and CDR2 FQNEAQ. The CDR3 has 16 amino acids. CDR3 DNA: TGTGCCAGCAGCCGAAGGGCGGGAGTGAGGGAGGAGACCCAGTACTAC. This translates into CASSRRAGVREETQYY.

Points on this clonotype: A read error may be the cause here, since a much bigger clone is one base away. The chain joins TRBV30 to TRBJ2-7; no firm D call. The germline V gene encodes CDR1 GTSNPN and CDR2 SVGIG (reference sequence). Trimming took off 3 bases at V and 3 bases at J, with 18 bases between the two ends. The CDR3 contains 15 residues. CDR3 nucleotide sequence: TGTGCCTGGAGGGGAAAGAGACCAGCCCTCTACGAGCAGTACTTC. Amino acid sequence: CAWRGKRPALYEQYF.

A word on this clonotype: The junction departs from the called germline gene at one end, perhaps through a read error. This rearrangement joins TRBV11-2 to TRBJ2-7; weak D call: TRBD1 (6 bases). CDR3 size: 17 residues. Per germline, CDR1 SGHAT and CDR2 FQNNGV. The CDR3 DNA reads TGTGCCAGTAGCCGATCAGCAGGGGTCTCAAGGAAGCACGAGCAGCACTTC. Amino acids: CASSRSAGVSRKHEQHF.

The V and J genes are TRBV28 and TRBJ2-7; 10 bases are a match to TRBD2. The CDR3 extends over 15 amino acids. The germline V gene has CDR1 MDHEN and CDR2 SYDVKM. With 6 bases clipped from V and 6 bases from J, the junction kept 11 bases outside the gene matches. The CDR3: CASRPPLAGVSEQYF. The CDR3 bases are TGTGCCAGCAGACCCCCGCTAGCGGGAGTTTCCGAGCAGTACTTC.

As concerns this clonotype: Compared with germline, one end of the junction differs, possibly owing to a read error. The V call is TRBV11-3, the J call TRBJ2-1; D is possibly TRBD1 (6 bases). CDR1 SGHNT and CDR2 YENEEA come from the germline V gene. The CDR3 covers 14 residues. The CDR3 DNA sequence: TGTACCAGCAGCACATCCACAGGGTCTAGTGAGCAGTCCTTC. Translated: CTSSTSTGSSEQSF.

Turning to this clonotype: This may arise from a read error, as a much more abundant clone is one base away. This chain joins TRBV4-1 and TRBJ1-5; a weak D match, TRBD1 (6 bases). In germline, CDR1 is MGHRA, CDR2 YSYEKL. CDR3 length equals 15 residues. This chain's CDR3 is CTSSQGPSGNQPQHF. In DNA form, the CDR3 reads TGCACCAGCAGCCAGGGGCCGTCGGGCAATCAGCCCCAGCATTTT.

The CDR3 reads CASSESGKGGQPQHF. The CDR3 bases are TGTGCCAGCAGTGAATCTGGGAAGGGGGGCCAGCCCCAGCATTTT. The chain combines TRBV25-1 with TRBJ1-5; tentative D call: TRBD1 (6 bases). V lost 1 base and J 7 bases, leaving 14 bases between the germline ends. CDR3 length equals 15 residues. From germline, CDR1 is MGHDK and CDR2 SYGVNS.

In regard to this clonotype: One base away lies a much larger clone, so this may be a sequencing read error. The chain carries TRBV6-2 or TRBV6-3 and TRBJ1-1; D possibly corresponds to TRBD1 (6 bases). The CDR3 runs to 15 residues. CDR1 is MNHEY and CDR2 is SVGEGT in the germline V gene. V gave up 7 bases and J gave up 0 bases, with 15 bases separating them. In nucleotides, the CDR3 is TGTGCCAGCAATAACCGACAGGACATGAACACTGAAGCTTTCTTT. This sequence encodes CASNNRQDMNTEAFF.